A single sample gave rise to the 11 T cell receptor beta chains below, sequenced in a study of cytomegalovirus exposure and HLA in healthy donors. PCR was performed using 60 Vbeta and 13 Jbeta primers. Repertoires were generated with immunoSEQ multiplex PCR, while TCRdb's copy carries only in-frame clones and drops some. The sample has about 140,000 clones; over 8% are singletons. The specimen sequenced was PBMCs. Receptors were obtained from a male donor in good health and CMV-seronegative.

CDR3 protein: CASYSGHYEQYF. For the CDR3, the DNA is TGTGCCTCGTACTCGGGACATTACGAGCAGTACTTC. The chain uses TRBV30 and TRBJ2-7, with a tentative D call TRBD1 (6 bases). Germline V CDR1 and CDR2: GTSNPN, SVGIG (reference sequence). The CDR3 has 12 residues. V dropped 7 bases and J dropped 4 bases, with 14 bases sitting between them. The complete variable domain, with remaining parts taken from reference TRBV30 and TRBJ2-7, reads SQTIHQWPATLVQPVGSPLSLECTVEGTSNPNLYWYRQAAGRGLQLLFYSVGIGQISSEVPQNLSASRPQDRQFILSSKKLLLSDSGFYLCASYSGHYEQYFGPGTRLTVT.

The CDR3 loop reads CASSQGPGTYEQYF. CDR3 bases: TGTGCCAGCAGCCAAGGGCCTGGTACCTACGAGCAGTACTTC. V and J are TRBV4-2 and TRBJ2-7; D unclear. The CDR3 extends over 14 amino acids. Trimming left V 1 base short and J 2 bases short, with 9 bases between. Looked up from germline, CDR1 is LGHNA and CDR2 is YNFKEQ.

This clone was counted a few times. The rearrangement links TRBV9 to TRBJ1-5, with a weak D call TRBD1 (6 bases). The ends were cut back, 3 bases at V and 1 base at J, with 11 bases in the middle. Germline loops: CDR1 SGDLS, CDR2 YYNGEE. This CDR3 comprises 15 residues. CDR3: CASSAAGASNQPQHF. In DNA form, the CDR3 reads TGTGCCAGCAGCGCCGCGGGGGCAAGCAATCAGCCCCAGCATTTT.

This clone was seen a few times. The chain carries TRBV13 and TRBJ2-1, with D possibly being TRBD2 (6 bases). With 5 bases removed from V and 9 bases from J, the gap between germline ends came to 17 bases. CDR1 and CDR2 from the germline V gene are PRHDT and FYEKMQ (reference sequence). The CDR3 runs 14 residues. DNA of the CDR3: TGTGCCAGCAGCGAAAGCGGAGGGCGCGGTGAGCAGTTCTTC. Encoded protein: CASSESGGRGEQFF.

This clone was observed a few times. CDR3 in DNA: TGTGCCAGCAGTTTATCGACGCCAGGGGTGAGCTCCTACGAGCAGTACTTC. It specifies CASSLSTPGVSSYEQYF. The rearrangement uses TRBV27 and TRBJ2-7, with a tentative D call TRBD1 (6 bases). Germline assignment: CDR1 MNHEY and CDR2 SMNVEV (reference sequence). V lost 0 bases to trimming and J lost 0 bases, with 15 bases between them. This CDR3 region has 17 residues.

This clone has more than one count but fewer than ten. This sequence joins TRBV9 and TRBJ2-1, with 9 bases identical to TRBD2. This CDR3 region has 17 residues. CDR1 is SGDLS, CDR2 YYNGEE, per germline. Trimming took 5 bases from V and 4 from J; bases not matched to a gene: 13. The CDR3 here is CASSSESQREAYNEQFF. In DNA, the CDR3 is TGTGCCAGCAGTTCAGAATCCCAGCGGGAGGCGTACAATGAGCAGTTCTTC.

The genes are TRBV14 and TRBJ2-1; 9 positions agree with TRBD2. The CDR3 length is 16 residues. CDR1 is SGHDN, CDR2 FVKESK, per germline. Trimming at V came to 4 bases and at J to 0 bases, leaving 4 bases not matched to a gene. The CDR3 sequence is CASSLLAGSSYNEQFF. Written as DNA, the CDR3 is TGTGCCAGCAGCCTCCTAGCGGGGAGCTCCTACAATGAGCAGTTCTTC.

In this sample, this clone turned up a few times. The chain combines TRBV6-4 with TRBJ1-1, with TRBD1 as a possible D gene (6 bases). The CDR3 has 14 amino acids. Germline V gene lookup returns CDR1 MRHNA and CDR2 SNTAGT. Trimming took 6 bases from V and 0 from J, leaving 11 bases between them. The chain's CDR3 is CASSQDRLNTEAFF. CDR3 nucleotides: TGTGCCAGCAGCCAAGACAGGTTGAACACTGAAGCTTTCTTT.

The rearrangement joins TRBV7-8 to TRBJ1-1; weak D call: TRBD1 (5 bases). CDR3 length: 17 amino acids. The germline gives CDR1 SGHVS, CDR2 FQNEAQ. The V gene lost 1 base and the J gene lost 4 bases, with 19 bases spanning the gap. Here the CDR3 DNA reads TGTGCCAGCAGCTTAGTTGGGCAGGGCGGAGCGGGCACTGAAGCTTTCTTT. It translates to CASSLVGQGGAGTEAFF.

V gene TRBV5-6 combines with J gene TRBJ2-5; TRBD2 matches at 10 bases. V trimming: 0 bases; J trimming: 4 bases; junction bases outside the gene matches: 0. Germline assignment: CDR1 SGHDT and CDR2 YYEEEE. The CDR3 contains 14 residues. The CDR3 sequence is CASSLGTSGETQYF. The CDR3 region has the DNA TGTGCCAGCAGCTTGGGGACTAGCGGAGAGACCCAGTACTTC.

The V gene is TRBV5-1, the J gene TRBJ1-5; weak D call: TRBD1 (6 bases). Germline values: CDR1 SGHRS, CDR2 YFSETQ. The length of the CDR3 is 15 residues. V was pared by 0 bases and J by 4 bases, with 11 bases between. The CDR3 loop reads CASSLEGTSNQPQHF. CDR3 DNA: TGCGCCAGCAGCTTGGAAGGGACATCTAATCAGCCCCAGCATTTT.